This T cell receptor (beta chain) was sequenced in a study of CD8 T cells in ankylosing spondylitis. The CDR3 is 14 amino acids. V was clipped by 5 bases and J by 4 bases; unmatched bases: 6. Germline V gene data show CDR1 as SGHNT and CDR2 as YENEEA. This clonotype was seen a few times. Via MiXCR, TCRdb re-called the 5' RACE reads, giving one row per CDR3 protein. The table has about 150,000 distinct CDR3 sequences, around a third seen once. This sequence joins TRBV11-3 and TRBJ2-7; the match to TRBD1 covers 9 bases. The specimen was synovial fluid, either unsorted or a sorted T cell fraction (not recorded which). The receptor was derived from a male donor with ankylosing spondylitis. CDR3 protein: CASSRPGQGYEQYF. The CDR3 DNA follows: TGTGCCAGCAGCCGGCCGGGACAGGGATACGAGCAGTACTTC.